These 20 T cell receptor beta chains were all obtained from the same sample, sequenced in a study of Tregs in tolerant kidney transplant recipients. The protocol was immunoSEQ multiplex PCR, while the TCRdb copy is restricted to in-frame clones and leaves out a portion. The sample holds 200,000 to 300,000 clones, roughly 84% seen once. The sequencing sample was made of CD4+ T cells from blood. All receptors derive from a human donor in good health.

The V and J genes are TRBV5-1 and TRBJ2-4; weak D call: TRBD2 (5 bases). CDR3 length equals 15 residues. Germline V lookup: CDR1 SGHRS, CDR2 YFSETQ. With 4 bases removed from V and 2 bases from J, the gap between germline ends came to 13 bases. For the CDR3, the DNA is TGCGCCAGCAGCGCCGGGGAAGGGACCAAAAACATTCAGTACTTC. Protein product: CASSAGEGTKNIQYF.

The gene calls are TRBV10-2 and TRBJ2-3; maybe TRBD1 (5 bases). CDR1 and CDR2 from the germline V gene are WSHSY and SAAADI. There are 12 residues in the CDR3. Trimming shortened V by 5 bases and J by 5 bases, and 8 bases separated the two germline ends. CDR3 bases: TGCGCCAGCAGTCCGACAGAAGATACGCAGTATTTT. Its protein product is CASSPTEDTQYF.

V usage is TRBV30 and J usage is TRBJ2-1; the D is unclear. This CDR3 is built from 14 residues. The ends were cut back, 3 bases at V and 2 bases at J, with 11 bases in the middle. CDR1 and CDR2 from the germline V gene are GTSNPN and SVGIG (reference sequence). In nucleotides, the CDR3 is TGTGCCTGGAGCCGAACCGATGCCTACAATGAGCAGTTCTTC. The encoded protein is CAWSRTDAYNEQFF.

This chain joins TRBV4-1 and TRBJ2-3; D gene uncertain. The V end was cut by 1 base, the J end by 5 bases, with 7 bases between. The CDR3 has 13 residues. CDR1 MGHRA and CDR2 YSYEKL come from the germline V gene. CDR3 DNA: TGCGCCAGCAGCCAAGGTGAAGGAGATACGCAGTATTTT. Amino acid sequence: CASSQGEGDTQYF.

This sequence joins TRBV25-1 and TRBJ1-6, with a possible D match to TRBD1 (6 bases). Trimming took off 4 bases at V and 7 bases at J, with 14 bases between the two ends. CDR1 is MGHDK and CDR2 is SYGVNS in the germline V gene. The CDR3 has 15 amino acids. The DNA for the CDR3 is TGTGCCAGCAGTGGACTACAGGGTGTCAATTCACCCCTCCACTTT. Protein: CASSGLQGVNSPLHF.

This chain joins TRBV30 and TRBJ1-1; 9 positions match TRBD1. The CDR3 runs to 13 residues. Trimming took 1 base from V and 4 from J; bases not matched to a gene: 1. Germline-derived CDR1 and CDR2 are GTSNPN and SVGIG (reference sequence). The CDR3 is CAWSGDRATEAFF. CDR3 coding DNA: TGTGCCTGGAGTGGGGACAGGGCCACTGAAGCTTTCTTT. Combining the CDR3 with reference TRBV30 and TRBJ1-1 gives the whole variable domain SQTIHQWPATLVQPVGSPLSLECTVEGTSNPNLYWYRQAAGRGLQLLFYSVGIGQISSEVPQNLSASRPQDRQFILSSKKLLLSDSGFYLCAWSGDRATEAFFGQGTRLTVV.

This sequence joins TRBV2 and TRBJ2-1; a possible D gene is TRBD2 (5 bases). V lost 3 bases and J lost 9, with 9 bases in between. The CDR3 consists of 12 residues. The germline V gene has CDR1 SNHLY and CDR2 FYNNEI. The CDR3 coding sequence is TGTGCCAGCAGTGATTGGGCGGGTGAGCAGTTCTTC. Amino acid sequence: CASSDWAGEQFF.

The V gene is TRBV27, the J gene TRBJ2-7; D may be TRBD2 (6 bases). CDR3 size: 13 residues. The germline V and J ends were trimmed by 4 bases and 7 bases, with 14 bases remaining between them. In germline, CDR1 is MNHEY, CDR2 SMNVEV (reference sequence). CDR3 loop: CASSSEGLREQYF. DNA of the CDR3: TGTGCCAGCAGTTCGGAGGGATTGCGGGAGCAGTACTTC.

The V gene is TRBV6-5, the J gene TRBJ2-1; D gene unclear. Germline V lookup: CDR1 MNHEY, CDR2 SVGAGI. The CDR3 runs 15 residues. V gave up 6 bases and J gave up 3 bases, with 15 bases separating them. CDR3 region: CASRPTSSLYNEQFF. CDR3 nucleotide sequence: TGTGCCAGCAGGCCCACTTCGTCCCTCTACAATGAGCAGTTCTTC.

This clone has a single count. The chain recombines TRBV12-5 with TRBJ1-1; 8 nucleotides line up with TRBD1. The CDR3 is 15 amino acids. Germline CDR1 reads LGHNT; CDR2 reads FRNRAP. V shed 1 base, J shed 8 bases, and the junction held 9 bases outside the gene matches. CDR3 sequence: CASGLAGTGGREAFF. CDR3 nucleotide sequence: TGTGCTAGTGGTTTGGCCGGGACAGGCGGCCGCGAAGCTTTCTTT.

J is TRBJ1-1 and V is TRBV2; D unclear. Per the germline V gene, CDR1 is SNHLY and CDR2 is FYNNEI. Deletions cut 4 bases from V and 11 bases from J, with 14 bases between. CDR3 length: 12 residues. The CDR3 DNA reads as TGTGCCAGCAGTGTGGCAGGTGAGTCTGCTTTCTTT. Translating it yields CASSVAGESAFF.

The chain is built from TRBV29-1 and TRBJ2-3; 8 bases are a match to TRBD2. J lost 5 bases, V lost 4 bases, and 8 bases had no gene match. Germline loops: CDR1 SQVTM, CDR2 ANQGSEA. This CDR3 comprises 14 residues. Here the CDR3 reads CSVAREDVGDTQYF. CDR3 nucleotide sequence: TGCAGCGTTGCGCGGGAGGATGTCGGAGATACGCAGTATTTT.

The CDR3 reads CASSPGLAGGLAKNIQYF. CDR3 coding DNA: TGCGCCAGCAGCCCAGGACTAGCGGGAGGCCTAGCCAAAAACATTCAGTACTTC. The chain uses TRBV4-1 and TRBJ2-4; TRBD2 aligns across 14 bases. The V gene's germline CDR1 is MGHRA and CDR2 YSYEKL. The ends lost 4 bases at V and 0 bases at J; junction bases unmatched: 5. CDR3 length: 18 residues.

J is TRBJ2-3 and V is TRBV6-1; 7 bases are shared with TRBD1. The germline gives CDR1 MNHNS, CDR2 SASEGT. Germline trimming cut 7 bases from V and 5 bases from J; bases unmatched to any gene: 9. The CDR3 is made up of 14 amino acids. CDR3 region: CASTYRGRRDTQYF. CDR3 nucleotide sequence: TGTGCCAGCACCTACAGGGGAAGGAGAGATACGCAGTATTTT.

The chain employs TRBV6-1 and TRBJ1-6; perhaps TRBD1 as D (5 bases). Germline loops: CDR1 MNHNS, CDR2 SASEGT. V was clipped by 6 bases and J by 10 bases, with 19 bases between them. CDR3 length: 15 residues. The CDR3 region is CASSSPWGEGSPLHF. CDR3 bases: TGTGCCAGCAGCTCCCCCTGGGGGGAGGGATCACCCCTCCACTTT.

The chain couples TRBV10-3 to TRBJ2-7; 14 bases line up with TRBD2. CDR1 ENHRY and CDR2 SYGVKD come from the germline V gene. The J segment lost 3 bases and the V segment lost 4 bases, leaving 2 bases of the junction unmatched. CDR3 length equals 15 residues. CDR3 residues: CAISGTSGRLYEQYF. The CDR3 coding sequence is TGTGCCATCAGTGGGACTAGCGGGAGGCTCTACGAGCAGTACTTC.

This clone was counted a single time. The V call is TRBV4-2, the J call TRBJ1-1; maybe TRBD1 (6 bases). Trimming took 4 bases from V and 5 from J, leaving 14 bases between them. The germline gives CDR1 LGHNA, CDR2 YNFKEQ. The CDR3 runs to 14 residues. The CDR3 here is CASSRNREQTEAFF. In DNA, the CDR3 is TGTGCCAGCAGCCGAAACAGGGAACAGACTGAAGCTTTCTTT.

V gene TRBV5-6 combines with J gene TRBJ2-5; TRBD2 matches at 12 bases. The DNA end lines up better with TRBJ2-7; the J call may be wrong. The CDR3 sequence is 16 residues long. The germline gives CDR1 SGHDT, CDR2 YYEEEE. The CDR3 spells CASSLAMLAGGYEQYF. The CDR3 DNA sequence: TGTGCCAGCAGCTTGGCCATGCTAGCGGGAGGGTACGAGCAGTACTTC.

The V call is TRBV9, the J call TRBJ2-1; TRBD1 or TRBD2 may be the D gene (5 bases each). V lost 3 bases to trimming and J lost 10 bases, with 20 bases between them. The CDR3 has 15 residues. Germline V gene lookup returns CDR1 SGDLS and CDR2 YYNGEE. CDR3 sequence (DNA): TGTGCCAGCAGCGCCCCGGGACCCCCCTTAGCGGAGCAGTTCTTC. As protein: CASSAPGPPLAEQFF.

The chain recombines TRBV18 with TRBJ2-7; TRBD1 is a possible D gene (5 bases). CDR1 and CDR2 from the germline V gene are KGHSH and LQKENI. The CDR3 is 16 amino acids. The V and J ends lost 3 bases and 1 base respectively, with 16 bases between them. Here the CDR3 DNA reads TGTGCCAGCTCACCGAGCAAGGGCAGGGTATCCTACGAGCAGTACTTC. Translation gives CASSPSKGRVSYEQYF.